The T cell receptor beta chain described here comes from a study of blood T cell repertoires in COVID-19. The data were produced by immunoSEQ multiplex PCR, yet TCRdb's version contains in-frame clones alone and is incomplete. The sample holds 80,000 or so clones, 81% seen once. The CDR3 runs to 15 residues. Germline assignment: CDR1 MNHEY and CDR2 SVGAGI. After removal of 0 bases from V and 4 bases from J, the junction contained 5 bases not matched to a gene. Input material: peripheral blood. The chain uses TRBV6-5 and TRBJ2-7; 8 bases map to TRBD2. This receptor was taken from a man aged 80 or over with acute or convalescent COVID-19. This CDR3 reads CASSYSRTSRYEQYF. CDR3 in DNA: TGTGCCAGCAGTTACTCCCGGACTAGCAGGTACGAGCAGTACTTC.